One and the same sample provided the 20 T cell receptor beta chains below, sequenced in a study of T cell changes during pregnancy in multiple sclerosis. Only in-frame clones appear in the TCRdb table, and some are missing; sequencing was by immunoSEQ multiplex PCR. The table shows fewer than 20,000 clones, with about 85% occurring only once. Material: CD8+ T cells from peripheral blood mononuclear cells, obtained after pregnancy. The source is a female donor with multiple sclerosis, enrolled in a pregnancy study.

Only a few counts were recorded for this clone. The chain employs TRBV30 and TRBJ1-1, with D maybe TRBD1 (5 bases). The CDR3 length is 12 residues. The germline gives CDR1 GTSNPN, CDR2 SVGIG (reference sequence). The ends were cut back, 5 bases at V and 2 bases at J, with 9 bases in the middle. The DNA of the CDR3 is TGTGCCTGGGACAGATCTAACACTGAAGCTTTCTTT. The encoded protein is CAWDRSNTEAFF.

The chain uses TRBV18 and TRBJ2-6; no definite D call. Germline V lookup: CDR1 KGHSH, CDR2 LQKENI. This CDR3 has 14 residues. Trimming removed 4 bases at V and 0 bases at J, with 4 bases between. This CDR3 reads CASSQSSGANVLTF. CDR3 bases: TGTGCCAGCTCACAGAGCTCTGGGGCCAACGTCCTGACTTTC. Full variable domain (missing parts from reference TRBV18 and TRBJ2-6): NAGVMQNPRHLVRRRGQEARLRCSPMKGHSHVYWYRQLPEEGLKFMVYLQKENIIDESGMPKERFSAEFPKEGPSILRIQQVVRGDSAAYFCASSQSSGANVLTFGAGSRLTVL.

In its sample, this clone was seen a few times. J is TRBJ2-3 and V is TRBV6-4; 10 nucleotides agree with TRBD2. This CDR3 spans 15 amino acids. Germline V CDR1 and CDR2: MRHNA, SNTAGT. V dropped 3 bases and J dropped 6; count of bases not matched to a gene: 6. The CDR3 sequence: CASSERASGGDTQYF. For the CDR3, the DNA is TGTGCCAGCAGTGAGAGGGCTAGCGGGGGTGATACGCAGTATTTT.

By share of the sample, this clone is medium-sized. The V call is TRBV23-1, the J call TRBJ1-2; D is possibly TRBD1 (6 bases). TRBV23-1 is designated an ORF whose function remains uncertain. V was cut by 0 bases and J by 4 bases, with 6 bases left in between. The CDR3 totals 13 residues. The CDR3 loop is CASSQSGGYGYTF. For the CDR3, the DNA is TGCGCCAGCAGTCAATCAGGGGGCTATGGCTACACCTTC.

The genes are TRBV25-1 and TRBJ2-1; the D is unclear. Germline CDR1 is MGHDK and CDR2 is SYGVNS. Trimming pared 2 bases from V and 9 bases from J, leaving 5 bases between. This CDR3 has 11 residues. The CDR3 region has the DNA TGTGCCAGCAGTGAAATCGGTGAGCAGTTCTTC. It codes for CASSEIGEQFF.

This clone appeared a single time. This chain uses TRBV28 with TRBJ1-3, with 8 bases that match TRBD1. With V trimmed by 6 bases and J by 2 bases, 3 bases remained unmatched. Germline assignment: CDR1 MDHEN and CDR2 SYDVKM. There are 14 residues in the CDR3. For the CDR3, the DNA is TGTGCCAGCAGGTCAGGGGGCCCTGGAAACACCATATATTTT. Translated, it gives CASRSGGPGNTIYF.

V gene TRBV4-3 combines with J gene TRBJ2-5; 7 bases fit TRBD1. CDR3 length: 15 residues. Germline CDR1 is LGHNA and CDR2 is YSLEER. V lost 1 base and J lost 4; bases outside the gene matches: 6. The CDR3 DNA reads TGCGCCAGCAGCCAAGGGACAGGACCTTTAGAGACCCAGTACTTC. It is translated as CASSQGTGPLETQYF.

The chain links TRBV5-1 to TRBJ2-3; TRBD1 matches 11 bases. J gave up 3 bases and V 3 bases, and 3 bases lay outside the gene matches. The CDR3 runs to 15 residues. Germline V lookup: CDR1 SGHRS, CDR2 YFSETQ. The CDR3 is CASSSGTGGTDTQYF. CDR3 bases: TGCGCCAGCAGCTCCGGGACAGGGGGGACAGATACGCAGTATTTT.

This chain uses TRBV27 with TRBJ2-1, with D unclear. CDR3 size: 15 residues. CDR1 is MNHEY and CDR2 is SMNVEV in the germline V gene (reference sequence). With 4 bases removed from V and 0 bases from J, the gap between germline ends came to 10 bases. The CDR3 sequence is CASSSTRSSYNEQFF. CDR3 bases: TGTGCCAGCAGTTCAACAAGGAGCTCCTACAATGAGCAGTTCTTC.

The chain has TRBV21-1 and TRBJ2-5; the table's D call, TRBD1, has no DNA check behind it. TRBV21-1 is annotated as a pseudogene. The CDR3 runs 18 residues. The CDR3, as DNA: TGTGCCAGCAGCAAAGATAGTATGGACAGGGGGTACCAAGAGACCCAGTACTTC. Residues: CASSKDSMDRGYQETQYF.

The chain combines TRBV7-8 with TRBJ2-7; TRBD1 matches at 9 bases. After removal of 2 bases from V and 3 bases from J, the junction contained 8 bases not matched to a gene. This CDR3 contains 16 residues. From germline, CDR1 is SGHVS and CDR2 FQNEAQ. DNA for the CDR3: TGTGCCAGCAGCTTATTCCAGTCGGACAGGGGCTACGAGCAGTACTTC. It yields the protein CASSLFQSDRGYEQYF.

The chain uses TRBV27 and TRBJ2-7; D perhaps matches TRBD1 (5 bases). Looked up from germline, CDR1 is MNHEY and CDR2 is SMNVEV (reference sequence). CDR3 size: 14 residues. Trimming pared 5 bases from V and 5 bases from J, leaving 16 bases between. The CDR3, as DNA: TGTGCCAGCAGTCGACAGCCCCCTTCAAACGAGCAGTACTTC. Translated: CASSRQPPSNEQYF.

The CDR3: CASSVAGREDEQFF. CDR3 DNA sequence: TGTGCCAGCAGCGTCGCGGGGCGGGAGGATGAGCAGTTCTTC. The chain combines TRBV7-3 with TRBJ2-1; 8 bases align to TRBD2. This CDR3 has 14 residues. The ends lost 5 bases at V and 8 bases at J; junction bases unmatched: 8. The germline V gene has CDR1 SGHTA and CDR2 FQGTGA.

The J gene is TRBJ1-2, the V gene TRBV7-8; D gene ambiguous. Trimming left V 5 bases short and J 4 bases short, with 14 bases between. There are 14 residues in the CDR3. CDR1 SGHVS and CDR2 FQNEAQ come from the germline V gene. The CDR3 here is CASSLRDNFYGYTF. CDR3 DNA sequence: TGTGCCAGCAGCCTCCGGGATAACTTCTATGGCTACACCTTC.

The chain combines TRBV19 with TRBJ1-1; 7 nucleotides line up with TRBD1. V lost 3 bases and J lost 4; bases outside the gene matches: 5. Germline V gene data show CDR1 as LNHDA and CDR2 as SQIVND (reference sequence). This CDR3 has 14 residues. The CDR3 spells CASSITGDITEAFF. CDR3 DNA: TGTGCCAGTAGTATTACAGGGGATATCACTGAAGCTTTCTTT.

This chain connects TRBV6-6 to TRBJ2-2, with a possible D match to TRBD2 (5 bases). The CDR3 runs 14 residues. V was shortened by 6 bases and J by 7 bases, with 15 bases between the two germline ends. Germline CDR1 and CDR2: MNHNY and SVGAGI (reference sequence). CDR3 sequence: CASRNGGSGGELFF. In nucleotides, the CDR3 is TGTGCCAGCAGAAATGGCGGAAGCGGCGGGGAGCTGTTTTTT.

The chain recombines TRBV28 with TRBJ1-2; D uncertain. The ends were cut back, 4 bases at V and 0 bases at J, with 9 bases in the middle. This CDR3 is 14 amino acids long. The V gene's germline CDR1 is MDHEN and CDR2 SYDVKM. The CDR3: CASSWAQTNYGYTF. CDR3 DNA sequence: TGTGCCAGCAGTTGGGCTCAGACTAACTATGGCTACACCTTC.

This clone was detected only once. V gene TRBV27 combines with J gene TRBJ2-7, with TRBD2 matching 7 bases. Germline trimming cut 5 bases from V and 2 bases from J; bases unmatched to any gene: 3. CDR1 and CDR2 from the germline V gene are MNHEY and SMNVEV (reference sequence). The CDR3 extends over 13 amino acids. DNA for the CDR3: TGTGCCAGCAGTACAGCGGGGACCTACGAGCAGTACTTC. Translation gives CASSTAGTYEQYF.

This clone was detected only once. The rearrangement joins TRBV27 to TRBJ2-7, with 7 bases lining up with TRBD2. This CDR3 has 17 residues. Trimming cost V 0 bases and J 0 bases; bases outside gene matches: 8. Germline-derived CDR1 and CDR2 are MNHEY and SMNVEV (reference sequence). This CDR3 is CASSLSGLAVGSYEQYF. DNA for the CDR3: TGTGCCAGCAGTTTATCTGGGCTAGCGGTCGGCTCCTACGAGCAGTACTTC.

This rearrangement joins TRBV27 to TRBJ2-7; D is uncertain. Germline V gives CDR1 MNHEY, CDR2 SMNVEV (reference sequence). The CDR3 sequence is 13 residues long. Trimming took 3 bases from V and 1 from J, leaving 7 bases between them. The CDR3 sequence is CASSLGRSYEQYF. The CDR3, as DNA: TGTGCCAGCAGTTTGGGCAGGTCCTACGAGCAGTACTTC.